These T cell receptor beta chains were read from a single sample in a study of blood T cell repertoires in COVID-19. Sequencing used immunoSEQ multiplex PCR; TCRdb keeps in-frame clones, though not all of them. The sample yields roughly 43,000 clones, 85% to 90% seen once. Sequencing used PBMCs or T cells enriched from blood (not recorded which). The source of these receptors is a woman aged 50 to 65 who had recovered from COVID-19. Each CDR3 is given with its conserved first and last residue. D genes are given only for firm matches. Clone size is stated in some rows and not others, as once, few, many or a class when expanded.

clone size	V gene	D gene	J gene	CDR3 protein	CDR3 DNA
.	TRBV7-3	TRBD1	TRBJ2-3	CASSLTPGQAISTDTQYF	TGTGCCAGCAGCTTAACTCCCGGACAGGCCATAAGCACAGATACGCAGTATTTT
.	TRBV10-3	TRBD1	TRBJ1-2	CAISGQGNNGYTF	TGTGCCATCAGCGGACAGGGAAATAATGGCTACACCTTC
few	TRBV10-3	TRBD1	TRBJ1-5	CAISESGTGTQPQHF	TGTGCCATCAGTGAGTCGGGGACAGGGACACAGCCCCAGCATTTT
.	TRBV6-5	TRBD1	TRBJ2-7	CASTPRQGPYEQYF	TGTGCCAGCACCCCACGACAGGGGCCGTACGAGCAGTACTTC
.	TRBV11-2	TRBD2	TRBJ2-3	CASSFTSGGTGDTQYF	TGTGCCAGCAGTTTCACTAGCGGGGGGACGGGAGATACGCAGTATTTT
.	TRBV7-2	TRBD2	TRBJ2-7	CASSLTSGIPYEQYF	TGTGCCAGCAGCTTAACTAGCGGGATACCCTACGAGCAGTACTTC
once	TRBV28	.	TRBJ1-4	CASSRARTAPNEKLFF	TGTGCCAGCAGCCGGGCCCGGACAGCCCCTAATGAAAAACTGTTTTTT
.	TRBV27	.	TRBJ1-2	CASSQGGGYTF	TGTGCCAGCAGCCAGGGAGGAGGCTACACCTTC
.	TRBV7-8	TRBD2	TRBJ2-1	CASSLAPPASGSSYNEQFF	TGTGCCAGCAGCTTAGCGCCGCCGGCTAGCGGGAGCTCCTACAATGAGCAGTTCTTC
.	TRBV28	.	TRBJ1-1	CASSAGGVGTEAFF	TGTGCCAGCAGTGCGGGGGGCGTCGGCACTGAAGCTTTCTTT
.	TRBV4-2	.	TRBJ2-2	CASSQDWATGELFF	TGTGCCAGCAGCCAAGATTGGGCCACCGGGGAGCTGTTTTTT
.	TRBV19	TRBD1	TRBJ2-7	CASSIEQGPYEQYF	TGTGCCAGTAGTATAGAACAGGGGCCCTACGAGCAGTACTTC
.	TRBV5-8	.	TRBJ2-1	CASNPEWAAGGEQFF	TGTGCCAGCAACCCAGAATGGGCGGCCGGAGGTGAGCAGTTCTTC
.	TRBV7-7	.	TRBJ2-3	CASSLGGLKTTDTQYF	TGTGCTAGCAGCTTAGGGGGACTCAAGACCACAGATACGCAGTATTTT
.	TRBV9	.	TRBJ2-2	CASSRVSDGTGELFF	TGTGCCAGCAGCCGGGTTAGCGATGGCACCGGGGAGCTGTTTTTT
.	TRBV27	.	TRBJ2-7	CASSWGVGSSYEQYF	TGTGCCAGCAGTTGGGGAGTGGGATCTTCCTACGAGCAGTACTTC
.	TRBV28	TRBD2	TRBJ2-7	CASSLASGASYEQYF	TGTGCCAGCAGTTTGGCTAGCGGAGCCTCCTACGAGCAGTACTTC
.	TRBV7-8	.	TRBJ1-1	CASSLAVTSESTLMNTEAFF	TGTGCCAGCAGCTTAGCTGTTACCAGCGAGAGCACACTAATGAACACTGAAGCTTTCTTT
medium-sized	TRBV6-2/TRBV6-3	.	TRBJ2-1	CASSYIANEQFF	TGTGCCAGCAGTTATATAGCTAATGAGCAGTTCTTC
.	TRBV7-2	TRBD2	TRBJ2-5	CASSLVAGGRETQYF	TGTGCCAGCAGCTTAGTAGCGGGGGGGCGGGAGACCCAGTACTTC
.	TRBV2	.	TRBJ1-2	CASSQGPTWGYTF	TGTGCCAGCAGCCAGGGTCCGACCTGGGGCTACACCTTC
.	TRBV18	.	TRBJ2-1	CASSPPTTSGEQFF	TGTGCCAGCTCACCACCAACGACCTCGGGGGAGCAGTTCTTC
.	TRBV28	TRBD1	TRBJ2-1	CASSFHYRGNTDEQFF	TGTGCCAGCAGTTTCCACTACAGGGGAAATACTGATGAGCAGTTCTTC
.	TRBV28	.	TRBJ2-1	CASSFPKREQFF	TGTGCCAGCAGTTTCCCCAAGCGGGAGCAGTTCTTC
few	TRBV3-1/TRBV3-2	.	TRBJ1-6	CASSQFGVSPLHF	TGTGCCAGCAGCCAATTCGGGGTGTCACCCCTCCACTTT
.	TRBV7-9	.	TRBJ1-1	CASSANLRDTEAFF	TGTGCCAGCAGCGCAAACCTCAGGGACACTGAAGCTTTCTTT
.	TRBV19	.	TRBJ2-2	CASSTGVGTGELFF	TGTGCCAGTAGTACAGGGGTGGGCACCGGGGAGCTGTTTTTT
once	TRBV12-3/TRBV12-4	.	TRBJ1-2	CASSWSRDYGYTF	TGTGCCAGCAGTTGGTCCAGGGATTACGGCTACACCTTC
.	TRBV2	TRBD2	TRBJ2-7	CASSGWGGYEQYF	TGTGCCAGCAGTGGATGGGGGGGCTACGAGCAGTACTTC
.	TRBV4-2	TRBD1	TRBJ2-3	CASSQERGQGAGDTQYF	TGTGCCAGCAGCCAAGAGAGGGGACAGGGGGCAGGAGATACGCAGTATTTT
.	TRBV11-2	.	TRBJ2-5	CASSLDQETQYF	TGTGCCAGCAGCTTAGATCAGGAGACCCAGTACTTC